This T cell receptor (beta chain) comes out of a study of blood T cell repertoires in COVID-19. Whole-study context: The samples span acute and convalescent COVID-19 from the United States, Italy and Spain. PBMCs, B-cell-depleted T cells, or T cells were the source of the cDNA or gDNA that made up the material.

From germline, CDR1 is SGHAT and CDR2 FQDESV (reference sequence). V dropped 5 bases and J dropped 4; count of bases not matched to a gene: 8. The CDR3 is 15 amino acids. Study processing details: Amplification of reference gene primers was used by the study to estimate nucleated cell counts. Sequenced by immunoSEQ multiplex PCR; TCRdb stores in-frame clones only, minus some. Clone size and V and J calls were adopted from that table, with D and trimming inferred from the DNA. The data contain 56,000 or so clones, around four fifths of them singletons. The gene calls are TRBV11-1 and TRBJ2-7; 10 bases agree with TRBD1. The sequence was obtained from a woman older than 75 with acute or convalescent COVID-19. Sequenced: peripheral blood. In nucleotides, the CDR3 is TGTGCCAGCAGCCCCAGGAGGACAGGGGGTTACGAGCAGTACTTC. Encoded protein: CASSPRRTGGYEQYF.